This record covers a single T cell receptor beta chain. Its antigen is undetermined. The V gene end was trimmed by 3 bases and the J gene end by 0 bases; junction bases not matched to a gene: 2. Germline CDR1 and CDR2: SGDLS and YYNGEE. The CDR3 covers 15 residues. 13 Jbeta primers and 60 Vbeta primers were used for the PCR. Measured with immunoSEQ multiplex PCR; TCRdb has only the in-frame clones, and not every one. The sample holds 110,000 to 150,000 clones, 80% to 85% seen once. The entry originates in a study of cytomegalovirus exposure and HLA in healthy donors. Study at large: Early release data held roughly 90 million unique TCRs from HLA-typed donors. Points from the study as a whole: Cytomegalovirus association was listed for 150 or so TCR beta chains. By HLA locus, TCR association rates varied in a later analysis, with DRB1 showing the most and HLA-C the fewest.

This receptor was obtained from a boy aged 2 to 10 in good health and CMV-seronegative. Sequenced: PBMCs. V usage is TRBV9 and J usage is TRBJ1-4, with 7 nucleotides matching TRBD1. CDR3 sequence reads: CASSAGGATNEKLFF. In nucleotides, the CDR3 is TGTGCCAGCAGCGCAGGGGGTGCAACTAATGAAAAACTGTTTTTT.